This paragraph reports one TCR beta chain. Antigen specificity is unknown. With 60 Vbeta and 13 Jbeta primers, the PCR was carried out. Using immunoSEQ multiplex PCR, the repertoire was profiled, and TCRdb retains in-frame clones only, with some absent. The table has about 76,000 clones, under 85% seen once; the top ten hold 8% to 10%. This entry is derived from a study of cytomegalovirus exposure and HLA in healthy donors. The V and J ends lost 4 bases and 2 bases, in that order; junction bases with no gene match: 4. From germline, CDR1 is SGDLS and CDR2 YYNGEE. The CDR3 is 14 amino acids. General study findings and limits: In a later analysis, donors in an Asian-associated ancestry cluster reportedly had fewer N-insertions in productive TCRs than the cohort mean. An assumption of roughly uniform sequencing depth across donors underlay the presence/absence analyses. It was confirmed in vitro that three of the CMV-associated chains were specific for CMV antigens.

The chain is built from TRBV9 and TRBJ2-5, with TRBD1 matching over 8 bases. The receptor was isolated from a middle-aged woman in good health and CMV-seropositive. The material sequenced was PBMCs. The CDR3 protein is CASSPRQGQETQYF. DNA for the CDR3: TGTGCCAGCAGCCCCCGACAGGGGCAAGAGACCCAGTACTTC. Using reference TRBV9 and TRBJ2-5 for the parts outside the CDR3, the full variable domain is DSGVTQTPKHLITATGQRVTLRCSPRSGDLSVYWYQQSLDQGLQFLIQYYNGEERAKGNILERFSAQQFPDLHSELNLSSLELGDSALYFCASSPRQGQETQYFGPGTRLLVL.